These 6 T cell receptor beta chains were all obtained from the same sample, sequenced in a study of cytomegalovirus exposure and HLA in healthy donors. Only in-frame clones appear in the TCRdb table, and some are missing; sequencing was by immunoSEQ multiplex PCR. The sample lists under 200,000 clones; about nine tenths were seen once. Sequenced input: PBMCs. The receptors originated from a woman aged 25 to 39 in good health and CMV-seronegative.

The V and J genes are TRBV27 and TRBJ2-7, with D unclear. V shed 3 bases and J shed 3 bases, with 15 bases lying between them. The CDR3 length is 15 residues. Per the germline V gene, CDR1 is MNHEY and CDR2 is SMNVEV (reference sequence). As DNA, the CDR3 is TGTGCCAGCAGTTTCTCTGGCGGAGTTGGCTACGAGCAGTACTTC. Residues: CASSFSGGVGYEQYF.

The rearrangement joins TRBV11-2 to TRBJ1-6; TRBD1 agrees at 9 bases. Germline V CDR1 and CDR2: SGHAT, FQNNGV. V was pared by 0 bases and J by 9 bases, with 3 bases of the junction left unmatched. The CDR3 is made up of 15 amino acids. The CDR3: CASSLETGGRSPLHF. For the CDR3, the DNA is TGTGCCAGCAGCTTAGAGACAGGGGGACGTTCACCCCTCCACTTT.

The gene calls are TRBV27 and TRBJ2-1; the D gene is possibly TRBD1 (5 bases). The CDR3 sequence is 15 residues long. Trimming removed 6 bases at V and 0 bases at J, with 12 bases between. CDR1 is MNHEY, CDR2 SMNVEV, per germline (reference sequence). This CDR3 is CASSLSGYSYNEQFF. As DNA, the CDR3 is TGTGCCAGCAGCCTTTCAGGGTACTCCTACAATGAGCAGTTCTTC.

J is TRBJ1-1 and V is TRBV19, with D hard to call. Looked up from germline, CDR1 is LNHDA and CDR2 is SQIVND (reference sequence). Trimming removed 3 bases from V and 10 bases from J, with 15 bases in between. This CDR3 is built from 13 residues. The CDR3 bases are TGTGCCAGTAGTATCAGAGAGGCCGCGGGAGCTTTCTTT. Translated: CASSIREAAGAFF.

The genes are TRBV11-2 and TRBJ2-7, with a weak D call TRBD2 (5 bases). The germline V gene encodes CDR1 SGHAT and CDR2 FQNNGV. CDR3 size: 14 residues. V gave up 2 bases and J gave up 2 bases, with 10 bases separating them. Written as DNA, the CDR3 is TGTGCCAGCAGCTTACTTCGGGGAGCCTACGAGCAGTACTTC. Its protein product is CASSLLRGAYEQYF.

V and J are TRBV11-2 and TRBJ1-2; TRBD1 matches 7 bases. This CDR3 contains 13 residues. CDR1 and CDR2 (germline): SGHAT, FQNNGV. Trimming cost V 3 bases and J 7 bases; bases outside gene matches: 5. This CDR3 is CASSLDRSLGYTF. CDR3 DNA: TGTGCCAGCAGCTTGGACAGGTCTCTTGGCTACACCTTC.